The 14 T cell receptor beta chains listed next were all sequenced from one sample in a study of blood T cell repertoires in COVID-19. Assay: immunoSEQ multiplex PCR; the TCRdb copy retains only in-frame clones and omits some. Here the sample spans 40,000 to 50,000 clones, under 90% being singletons. Material: peripheral blood. The receptors were gathered from a man aged 45-60 years with active COVID-19.

The J gene is TRBJ2-1, the V gene TRBV5-1; 8 nucleotides align to TRBD2. The CDR3 runs to 17 residues. Germline loops: CDR1 SGHRS, CDR2 YFSETQ. J lost 0 bases, V lost 3 bases, and 8 bases had no gene match. CDR3 region: CASSSIPGGPSYNEQFF. As DNA, the CDR3 is TGCGCCAGCAGCTCCATCCCGGGAGGGCCCTCCTACAATGAGCAGTTCTTC.

The gene calls are TRBV7-9 and TRBJ2-5, with D tentatively TRBD2 (5 bases). CDR1 and CDR2 from the germline V gene are SEHNR and FQNEAQ (reference sequence). This CDR3 region has 12 residues. V was shortened by 2 bases and J by 4 bases, with 5 bases between the two germline ends. CDR3 sequence (DNA): TGTGCCAGCAGCTTAAGCGGAGAGACCCAGTACTTC. This translates into CASSLSGETQYF.

The chain combines TRBV15 with TRBJ2-3; a possible D gene is TRBD2 (7 bases). CDR3 length: 18 residues. Per the germline V gene, CDR1 is LNHNV and CDR2 is YYDKDF (reference sequence). Trimming took off 2 bases at V and 4 bases at J, with 22 bases between the two ends. The CDR3, as DNA: TGTGCCACCAGCAGATCTGCAGGAGGGGGAGGGCCCCCAGATACGCAGTATTTT. Encoded protein: CATSRSAGGGGPPDTQYF.

The CDR3 DNA sequence: TGTGCCACCAGCAGAGATTCGACAGGGAAACGCTACGAGCAGTACTTC. Translating it yields CATSRDSTGKRYEQYF. This rearrangement joins TRBV15 to TRBJ2-7; 7 positions agree with TRBD1. CDR3 size: 16 residues. V was clipped by 0 bases and J by 3 bases; unmatched bases: 8. From germline, CDR1 is LNHNV and CDR2 YYDKDF (reference sequence).

V gene TRBV28 combines with J gene TRBJ1-5, with D hard to call. The CDR3 spans 15 residues. The ends were cut back, 4 bases at V and 5 bases at J, with 15 bases in the middle. Germline CDR1 MDHEN, CDR2 SYDVKM. DNA for the CDR3: TGTGCCAGCAGTTCCGCCTCGAGGGAAGATCAGCCCCAGCATTTT. This gives the protein CASSSASREDQPQHF.

The J gene is TRBJ2-3, the V gene TRBV5-6, with D possibly matching TRBD1 (5 bases). Trimming left V 6 bases short and J 10 bases short, with 18 bases between. Germline V gene sequence: CDR1 SGHDT, CDR2 YYEEEE. The CDR3 spans 13 residues. The DNA for the CDR3 is TGTGCCAGCAACCGAATCCCCCAGGGTGCGCAGTATTTT. Residues: CASNRIPQGAQYF. Based on the CDR3 plus reference TRBV5-6 and TRBJ2-3, the full variable domain is DAGVTQSPTHLIKTRGQQVTLRCSPKSGHDTVSWYQQALGQGPQFIFQYYEEEERQRGNFPDRFSGHQFPNYSSELNVNALLLGDSALYLCASNRIPQGAQYFGPGTRLTVL.

This sequence joins TRBV30 and TRBJ1-5; D is unclear. V lost 3 bases and J 11 bases, leaving 20 bases between the germline ends. The V gene's germline CDR1 is GTSNPN and CDR2 SVGIG (reference sequence). CDR3 length: 14 residues. The CDR3 bases are TGTGCCTGGAGCCGAGGACTGACTCCTCGGGCCCAGCATTTT. It specifies CAWSRGLTPRAQHF.

For the CDR3, the DNA is TGTGCCAGCAGCGAAGGAGCCGGGGAGCTGTTTTTT. Translated: CASSEGAGELFF. The V and J genes are TRBV9 and TRBJ2-2, with D unclear. The germline CDR1 and CDR2 sequences are SGDLS and YYNGEE. V lost 3 bases and J 6 bases, leaving 6 bases between the germline ends. CDR3 length equals 12 residues. Together with reference TRBV9 and TRBJ2-2, the CDR3 gives the full variable domain: DSGVTQTPKHLITATGQRVTLRCSPRSGDLSVYWYQQSLDQGLQFLIQYYNGEERAKGNILERFSAQQFPDLHSELNLSSLELGDSALYFCASSEGAGELFFGEGSRLTVL.

The V call is TRBV15, the J call TRBJ1-1; 10 nucleotides align to TRBD1. Germline values: CDR1 LNHNV, CDR2 YYDKDF (reference sequence). This CDR3 has 13 residues. With 8 bases clipped from V and 5 bases from J, the junction kept 5 bases outside the gene matches. CDR3 sequence: CATDDRGQTEAFF. The CDR3 DNA reads TGTGCCACCGACGACAGGGGGCAAACTGAAGCTTTCTTT.

V usage is TRBV27 and J usage is TRBJ2-2; tentative D call: TRBD1 (6 bases). This CDR3 region has 15 residues. V dropped 6 bases and J dropped 5 bases, with 16 bases sitting between them. Germline lookup yields CDR1 MNHEY and CDR2 SMNVEV (reference sequence). The CDR3 bases are TGTGCCAGCAGGCCCCAGGGGCCGTTAACCGGGGAGCTGTTTTTT. Protein sequence: CASRPQGPLTGELFF.

The table lists this clone with a count of one. V gene TRBV18 combines with J gene TRBJ2-7; 8 bases line up with TRBD1. The CDR3 consists of 16 residues. Per germline, CDR1 KGHSH and CDR2 LQKENI. V gave up 2 bases and J gave up 2 bases; unmatched junction bases: 8. The DNA for the CDR3 is TGTGCCAGCTCACCAAGAATAGGGACAGGTCCCTACGAGCAGTACTTC. It encodes CASSPRIGTGPYEQYF.

J is TRBJ1-3 and V is TRBV3-1 (or the pseudogene TRBV3-2); 9 nucleotides match TRBD1. V trimming: 4 bases; J trimming: 6 bases; junction bases outside the gene matches: 16. Germline CDR1 LGHDT, CDR2 YNNKEL (reference sequence). This CDR3 has 18 amino acids. The CDR3 loop is CASSLGFKGQGVVNTIYF. The CDR3 DNA sequence: TGTGCCAGCAGCCTCGGATTTAAGGGACAGGGAGTTGTAAACACCATATATTTT.

The CDR3 sequence is CASSQERDRGYEQYF. CDR3 DNA: TGCGCCAGCAGCCAAGAGCGGGACAGGGGTTACGAGCAGTACTTC. This chain connects TRBV4-3 to TRBJ2-7; 10 positions match TRBD1. The V gene end was trimmed by 0 bases and the J gene end by 4 bases; junction bases not matched to a gene: 3. This CDR3 has 15 residues. Germline V gene sequence: CDR1 LGHNA, CDR2 YSLEER.

V and J are TRBV27 and TRBJ2-7, with D possibly matching TRBD2 (5 bases). The CDR3 is 13 residues long. The germline CDR1 and CDR2 sequences are MNHEY and SMNVEV (reference sequence). The ends were cut back, 8 bases at V and 6 bases at J, with 17 bases in the middle. The CDR3 loop reads CASGLSGNAEQYF. The CDR3, as DNA: TGTGCCAGCGGGCTCAGCGGCAATGCCGAGCAGTACTTC.